This TCR beta chain was captured in a study of control samples from healthy donors and cancer patients. Measured with immunoSEQ multiplex PCR; TCRdb has only the in-frame clones, and not every one. Here the sample spans about 160,000 clones, 80% to 90% being singletons. The CDR3 totals 15 residues. Germline-derived CDR1 and CDR2 are MGHRA and YSYEKL. Trimming took 4 bases from V and 5 from J; bases not matched to a gene: 7. The chain employs TRBV4-1 and TRBJ2-1; TRBD2 matches at 8 bases. The source of this sequence is a man younger than 45 in good health. Sequencing was done on a sample of blood. The CDR3 DNA reads as TGCGCCAGCAGCCCATCTCAGCGGGAGAACAATGAGCAGTTCTTC. It encodes CASSPSQRENNEQFF.